The T cell receptor (beta chain) under discussion was sequenced for a study of CD8 T cells in ankylosing spondylitis. Study-level results: There were earlier reports of some motif variants in reactive arthritis synovial fluid and blood. About 8 highly homologous variants made up a TCR beta motif, and this motif appeared characteristic of ankylosing spondylitis blood. The study looked at matched synovial fluid samples from ankylosing spondylitis patients. Disease-linked clones were reported to be significantly enriched there.

The CDR3 is made up of 14 amino acids. Germline trimming cut 6 bases from V and 12 bases from J; bases unmatched to any gene: 13. This clonotype was recorded a few times. Its antigen is not identified. Scientists made TCR beta libraries using quantitative 5'-RACE with molecular barcodes. TCRdb reanalysed the 5' RACE reads using MiXCR and keeps one entry per CDR3 protein. The table records roughly 30,000 distinct CDR3 sequences, under 40% of them present only once. The TCR comes from a male donor with ankylosing spondylitis. The sequenced sample consisted of synovial fluid, either unsorted or a sorted T cell fraction (not recorded which). The chain is built from TRBV12-3 or TRBV12-4 and TRBJ2-1, with 8 bases aligning to TRBD2. The CDR3: CASSAHPGGIAQFF. DNA of the CDR3: TGTGCCAGCAGCGCACACCCGGGGGGGATCGCGCAGTTCTTC.